A selection of T cell receptor beta chains follows, all from one sample in a study of cytomegalovirus exposure and HLA in healthy donors. Sequencing used immunoSEQ multiplex PCR; TCRdb keeps in-frame clones, though not all of them. The sample has more than 250,000 clones; approximately 86% are singletons. Sample: PBMCs. Receptors were obtained from a woman aged 30 to 39 in good health and CMV-seropositive. CDR3s include the opening cysteine and the closing phenylalanine or tryptophan. A D gene is named only where the DNA matches it firmly. Only part of the rows carry a size: once, few, many, or a class if the clone is expanded.

>TRBJ1-2|.|.|TRBV4-3
TGCGCCAGCAGCCAAGATCTAGGAGGTTTGGACTATGGCTACACCTTC
CASSQDLGGLDYGYTF
>TRBJ2-1|.|.|TRBV7-3
TGTGCCAGCAGTTCGGACCTAAACAATGAGCAGTTCTTC
CASSSDLNNEQFF
>TRBJ2-2|.|.|TRBV27
TGTGCCAGCAGTTTAGGCCCCCCCAGGGCAGCTCCCGGGGAGCTGTTTTTT
CASSLGPPRAAPGELFF
>TRBJ2-5|.|once|TRBV6-5
TGTGCCAGCAGTTACTCGGGGACCGGAAAGACCCAGTACTTC
CASSYSGTGKTQYF
>TRBJ2-1|.|.|TRBV6-1
TGTGCCAGCAGCAGAACCGGGACAACAATCAGTGAGCAGTTCTTC
CASSRTGTTISEQFF
>TRBJ2-2|TRBD2|.|TRBV11-2
TGTGCCAGCAGCTTAGATCCACTAGCGGGACCCGCACGCGGGGAGCTGTTTTTT
CASSLDPLAGPARGELFF
>TRBJ2-1|TRBD2|.|TRBV29-1
TGCAGCGTTGAAGGGGAGGGAGGCTCCTACAATGAGCAGTTCTTC
CSVEGEGGSYNEQFF
>TRBJ1-1|.|.|TRBV4-2
TGTGCCAGCAGCCAGGTGGGACAGAACACTGAAGCTTTCTTT
CASSQVGQNTEAFF
>TRBJ2-1|TRBD2|.|TRBV28
TGTGCCAGCAGCCCCGCGGGGGGCGAGCAGTTCTTC
CASSPAGGEQFF
>TRBJ2-3|TRBD2|.|TRBV6-1
TGTGCCAGCAGTGGGTTAGCGGGAGGGGGCAGCACAGATACGCAGTATTTT
CASSGLAGGGSTDTQYF
>TRBJ1-1|.|.|TRBV7-9
TGTGCCAGCAGTCCCAAAGCCGACGGACGTACTGAAGCTTTCTTT
CASSPKADGRTEAFF
>TRBJ2-7|TRBD1|.|TRBV6-5
TGTGCCAGCAGTGTCCGGGACAGGGGAGCCGAGCAGTACTTC
CASSVRDRGAEQYF
>TRBJ1-5|.|.|TRBV4-3
TGCGCCAGCAGCCAAGTGGTGGGGAGGGCTCAGCCCCAGCATTTT
CASSQVVGRAQPQHF
>TRBJ2-1|.|.|TRBV6-6
TGTGCCAGCACTTTCTCCCCCAATGAGCAGTTCTTC
CASTFSPNEQFF
>TRBJ2-1|.|.|TRBV28
TGTGCCAGCAGTTTCAACCCAAGCTCCTACAATGAGCAGTTCTTC
CASSFNPSSYNEQFF
>TRBJ2-7|.|.|TRBV9
TGTGCCAGCAGCGTAGCGGGGGGCCAAAGCTCCTACGAGCAGTACTTC
CASSVAGGQSSYEQYF
>TRBJ2-3|.|.|TRBV25-1
TGTGCCAGCAGTGGAGAGGCTTTGGATACGCAGTATTTT
CASSGEALDTQYF
>TRBJ2-3|.|.|TRBV28
TGTGCCAGCAGTTTAGGACAGACCTTCGGCACAGATACGCAGTATTTT
CASSLGQTFGTDTQYF
>TRBJ2-7|TRBD2|.|TRBV7-2
TGTGCCAGCAGCCCGGGACTACAGGCTTGGGAGCAGTACTTC
CASSPGLQAWEQYF
>TRBJ2-7|.|few|TRBV28
TGTGCCAGCAGTTTAGGCGGCGAGCAGTACTTC
CASSLGGEQYF
>TRBJ2-1|.|once|TRBV18
TGTGCCAGCTCACCACCGGGGGGATTGAGCGACAATGAGCAGTTCTTC
CASSPPGGLSDNEQFF
>TRBJ2-7|TRBD1|.|TRBV4-3
TGCGCCAGCAGCCAAGATACCCGGGACAGCTCCTACGAGCAGTACTTC
CASSQDTRDSSYEQYF
>TRBJ2-7|TRBD1|.|TRBV27
TGTGCCAGCAGTCACGGGACAGGGGGCCTCTGGGAGCAGTACTTC
CASSHGTGGLWEQYF
>TRBJ2-1|.|.|TRBV11-3
TGTGCCAGCAGCTTAGGGGGTGATCGGGAGAAAAACAATGAGCAGTTCTTC
CASSLGGDREKNNEQFF
>TRBJ1-6|.|.|TRBV30
TGTGCCTGGTCCAAACTTAATTCACCCCTCCACTTT
CAWSKLNSPLHF
>TRBJ2-5|TRBD2|.|TRBV10-3
TGTGCCATCAGTGCGGGGAGCGGGGGGGAAGAGACCCAGTACTTC
CAISAGSGGEETQYF
>TRBJ1-1|TRBD1|.|TRBV15
TGTGCCACCAGCAGGGCGACAGGGTCTATGAACACTGAAGCTTTCTTT
CATSRATGSMNTEAFF
>TRBJ2-1|.|.|TRBV27
TGTGCCAGCAGTTCAAGTCCCTCTAACTACAATGAGCAGTTCTTC
CASSSSPSNYNEQFF
>TRBJ2-5|TRBD2|.|TRBV29-1
TGCAGCGTTGAATCCCCCCGAGCGGGGGGCACGGAGACCCAGTACTTC
CSVESPRAGGTETQYF
>TRBJ2-7|.|.|TRBV14
TGTGCCAGCAGCCAAGATATCAACCTTAGCTACGAGCAGTACTTC
CASSQDINLSYEQYF
>TRBJ1-1|TRBD1|few|TRBV2
TGTGCCAGCAGTCCAAGGACAGGGAAGACTGAAGCTTTCTTT
CASSPRTGKTEAFF
>TRBJ1-1|.|.|TRBV7-9
TGTGCCAGCAGCCAACCCTCAGGGTGGACTGAAGCTTTCTTT
CASSQPSGWTEAFF
>TRBJ1-6|.|many|TRBV7-8
TGTGCCAGCAGCCTAGGTAGAGGTCGGACTAATTCACCCCTCCACTTT
CASSLGRGRTNSPLHF
>TRBJ2-3|TRBD2|.|TRBV7-8
TGTGCCAGCAGTCGGACTAGCGGGACGAGGGGTAGCACAGATACGCAGTATTTT
CASSRTSGTRGSTDTQYF
>TRBJ2-1|.|.|TRBV5-1
TGCGCCAGCAGCTTGGTTGGCGGGGTCTCCTACAATGAGCAGTTCTTC
CASSLVGGVSYNEQFF
>TRBJ2-5|.|.|TRBV2
TGTGCCAGCAGTCGGGAGATCCAAGAGACCCAGTACTTC
CASSREIQETQYF
>TRBJ2-1|.|.|TRBV6-1
TGTGCCAGCAGCGGGGAGTATCTCTCCTACAATGAGCAGTTCTTC
CASSGEYLSYNEQFF
>TRBJ1-4|.|.|TRBV2
TGTGCCAGCAGTCAAGAAGAGACAGGCGGAGGATGGGAAAAACTGTTTTTT
CASSQEETGGGWEKLFF
>TRBJ2-1|.|.|TRBV7-9
TGTGCCAGCAAAGGGCGCGAGCAGTTCTTC
CASKGREQFF
>TRBJ2-2|.|.|TRBV7-2
TGTGCCAGCGGCACAGGGAGCCCCAACACCGGGGAGCTGTTTTTT
CASGTGSPNTGELFF
>TRBJ2-7|TRBD2|.|TRBV7-2
TGTGCCAGCAGCTTAGGACTAGCGGGAGGGCCGGTTGAGCAGTACTTC
CASSLGLAGGPVEQYF
>TRBJ2-5|TRBD2|.|TRBV6-6
TGTGCCAGCAGTAGCGGGGGGGGAAACCAAGAGACCCAGTACTTC
CASSSGGGNQETQYF
>TRBJ1-1|.|.|TRBV7-9
TGTGCCAGCAGCTTAGGAGTTGAGAAAGCTTTCTTT
CASSLGVEKAFF
>TRBJ2-5|.|once|TRBV6-5
TGTGCCAGCAGTTACGGGGGGAGCGGGGAGACCCAGTACTTC
CASSYGGSGETQYF
>TRBJ2-2|TRBD1|.|TRBV9
TGTGCCAGCAGCTTCCGACAGGGGATAAACACCGGGGAGCTGTTTTTT
CASSFRQGINTGELFF
>TRBJ2-1|TRBD2|.|TRBV7-9
TGTGCCAGCAGCTTAGTAAAGCGGGGAAACAATGAGCAGTTCTTC
CASSLVKRGNNEQFF
>TRBJ2-7|TRBD1|.|TRBV7-9
TGTGCCAGCAGTGTGGTCCGGACAGGAAGCTACGAGCAGTACTTC
CASSVVRTGSYEQYF
>TRBJ2-1|.|.|TRBV6-1
TGTGCCAGCAGTGAAAACAATGAGCAGTTCTTC
CASSENNEQFF
>TRBJ2-7|.|.|TRBV28
TGTGCCAGCCGGAGCTCCTTATACTCCTACGAGCAGTACTTC
CASRSSLYSYEQYF
>TRBJ1-5|.|.|TRBV18
TGTGCCAGCTCACCCTGGGAGAATCAGCCCCAGCATTTT
CASSPWENQPQHF
>TRBJ2-7|.|.|TRBV27
TGTGCCAGCAGTCCAGCGGGCCCATCCTACGAGCAGTACTTC
CASSPAGPSYEQYF
>TRBJ2-7|.|.|TRBV7-2
TGTGCCAGCAGCTTAGGCCGGCACTCCTACGAGCAGTACTTC
CASSLGRHSYEQYF
>TRBJ2-7|.|once|TRBV4-3
TGCGCCAGCAGCCAAGGTCTTGAGGGACCCGGGGCCGGTTACGAGCAGTACTTC
CASSQGLEGPGAGYEQYF
>TRBJ1-5|.|.|TRBV18
TGTGCCAGCTCACCACCGGGGCCCAATCAGCCCCAGCATTTT
CASSPPGPNQPQHF
>TRBJ2-7|TRBD1|.|TRBV7-8
TGTGCCAGCAGCATCCGGACAGGGGGCTCTGACGAGCAGTACTTC
CASSIRTGGSDEQYF
>TRBJ2-3|.|.|TRBV27
TGTGCCAGCAGTTTCAGACTCGCCTCGGGCACAGATACGCAGTATTTT
CASSFRLASGTDTQYF
>TRBJ2-2|.|.|TRBV7-6
TGTGCCAGCAGCTCCCTCGTCGGGGAGCTGTTTTTT
CASSSLVGELFF
>TRBJ2-2|TRBD1|.|TRBV11-1
TGTGCCAGCAGCTCAGGACAGGGGGCCAACACCGGGGAGCTGTTTTTT
CASSSGQGANTGELFF
>TRBJ2-3|TRBD2|.|TRBV5-1
TGCGCCAGCAGCTTGGCGGGACTAGCTGGAGATACGCAGTATTTT
CASSLAGLAGDTQYF
>TRBJ1-5|.|.|TRBV5-1
TGCGCCAGCAGCTTGGGGACAGAATATAATAGCAATCAGCCCCAGCATTTT
CASSLGTEYNSNQPQHF